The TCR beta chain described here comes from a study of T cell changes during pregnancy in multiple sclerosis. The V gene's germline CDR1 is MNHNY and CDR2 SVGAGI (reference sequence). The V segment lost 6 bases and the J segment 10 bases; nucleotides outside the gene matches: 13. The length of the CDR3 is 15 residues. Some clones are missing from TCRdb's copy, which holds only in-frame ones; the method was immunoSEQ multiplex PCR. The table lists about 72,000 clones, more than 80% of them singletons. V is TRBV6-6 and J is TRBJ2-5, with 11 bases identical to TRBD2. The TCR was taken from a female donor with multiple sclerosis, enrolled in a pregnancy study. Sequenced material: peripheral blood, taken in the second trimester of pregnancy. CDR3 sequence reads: CASRTPGTSGGRQYF. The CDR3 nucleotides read TGTGCCAGCAGAACCCCCGGAACTAGCGGGGGCCGCCAGTACTTC.